This T cell receptor beta chain was recovered during a study of technical replicates of blood from several donors. Produced via immunoSEQ multiplex PCR; TCRdb's table is partial and in-frame only. The data hold tens of thousands of clones, with 90% to 97% observed a single time. The CDR3 is made up of 13 amino acids. Per the germline V gene, CDR1 is SNHLY and CDR2 is FYNNEI. V lost 8 bases, J lost 4 bases, and 5 bases stayed unmatched. The V and J genes are TRBV2 and TRBJ2-3; 8 positions match TRBD1. Sequencing used T cells isolated from PBMCs. This receptor was obtained from a human donor in good health. The CDR3 nucleotides read TGTGCCAGCCTCACGGACAGGGCAGATACGCAGTATTTT. Translating it yields CASLTDRADTQYF.